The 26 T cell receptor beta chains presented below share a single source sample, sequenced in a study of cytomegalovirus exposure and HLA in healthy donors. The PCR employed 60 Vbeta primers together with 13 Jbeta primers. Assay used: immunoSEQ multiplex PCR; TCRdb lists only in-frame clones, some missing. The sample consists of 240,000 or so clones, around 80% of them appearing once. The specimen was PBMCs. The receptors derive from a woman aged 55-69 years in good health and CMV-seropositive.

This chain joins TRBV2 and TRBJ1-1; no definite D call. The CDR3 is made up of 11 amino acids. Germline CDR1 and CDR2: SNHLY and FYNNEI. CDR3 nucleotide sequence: TGTAGCGAGAGCGGGAACACTGAAGCTTTCTTT. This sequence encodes CSESGNTEAFF.

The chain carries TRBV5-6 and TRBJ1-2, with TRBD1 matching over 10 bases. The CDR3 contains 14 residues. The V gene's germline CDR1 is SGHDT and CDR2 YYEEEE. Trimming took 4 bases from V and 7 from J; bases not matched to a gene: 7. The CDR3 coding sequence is TGTGCCAGCAGCCCCCGACAGGGGGCCGGTGGCTACACCTTC. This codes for CASSPRQGAGGYTF.

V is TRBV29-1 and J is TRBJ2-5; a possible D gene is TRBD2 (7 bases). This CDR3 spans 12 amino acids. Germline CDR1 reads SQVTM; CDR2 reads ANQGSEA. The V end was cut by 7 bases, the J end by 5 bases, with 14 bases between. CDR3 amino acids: CSGEGGAETQYF. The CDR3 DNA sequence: TGCAGCGGGGAGGGGGGGGCCGAGACCCAGTACTTC. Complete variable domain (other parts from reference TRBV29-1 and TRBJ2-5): SAVISQKPSRDICQRGTSLTIQCQVDSQVTMMFWYRQQPGQSLTLIATANQGSEATYESGFVIDKFPISRPNLTFSTLTVSNMSPEDSSIYLCSGEGGAETQYFGPGTRLLVL.

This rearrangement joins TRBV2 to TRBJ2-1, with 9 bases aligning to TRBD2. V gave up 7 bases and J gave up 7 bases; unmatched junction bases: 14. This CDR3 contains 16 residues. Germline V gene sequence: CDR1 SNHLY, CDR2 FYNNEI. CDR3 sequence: CASNLRRGTSLNEQFF. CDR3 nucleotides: TGTGCCAGCAACCTTAGGCGAGGGACTAGCTTGAATGAGCAGTTCTTC.

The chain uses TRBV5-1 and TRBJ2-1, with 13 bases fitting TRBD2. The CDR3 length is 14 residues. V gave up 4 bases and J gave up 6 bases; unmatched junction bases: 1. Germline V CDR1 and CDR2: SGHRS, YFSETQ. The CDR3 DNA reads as TGCGCCAGCAGCACTAGCGGGAGGGCCAATGAGCAGTTCTTC. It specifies CASSTSGRANEQFF.

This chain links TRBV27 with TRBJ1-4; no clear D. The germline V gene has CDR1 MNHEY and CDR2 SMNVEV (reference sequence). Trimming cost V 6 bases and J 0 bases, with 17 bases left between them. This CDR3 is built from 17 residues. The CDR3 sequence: CASSPFWDSATNEKLFF. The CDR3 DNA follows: TGTGCCAGCAGCCCTTTCTGGGATAGCGCAACTAATGAAAAACTGTTTTTT.

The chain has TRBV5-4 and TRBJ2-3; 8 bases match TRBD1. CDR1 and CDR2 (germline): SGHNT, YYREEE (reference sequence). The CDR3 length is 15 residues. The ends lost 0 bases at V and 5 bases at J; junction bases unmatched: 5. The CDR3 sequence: CASSLDRGKVDTQYF. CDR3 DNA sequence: TGTGCCAGCAGCTTGGACAGGGGGAAAGTAGATACGCAGTATTTT.

The CDR3 region is CASSPTTLKAANEQFF. As DNA, the CDR3 is TGTGCCAGCAGCCCAACGACCCTTAAGGCGGCGAATGAGCAGTTCTTC. The chain combines TRBV11-1 with TRBJ2-1, with unresolved D. The CDR3 runs 16 residues. Germline-derived CDR1 and CDR2 are SGHAT and FQDESV (reference sequence). Trimming shortened V by 5 bases and J by 7 bases, and 21 bases separated the two germline ends.

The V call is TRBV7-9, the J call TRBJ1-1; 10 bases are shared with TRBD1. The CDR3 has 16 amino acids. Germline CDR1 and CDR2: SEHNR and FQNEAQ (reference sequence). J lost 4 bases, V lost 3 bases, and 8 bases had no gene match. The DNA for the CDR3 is TGTGCCAGCAGCTTCCCAGGGACAGGGGTCGGCACTGAAGCTTTCTTT. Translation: CASSFPGTGVGTEAFF.

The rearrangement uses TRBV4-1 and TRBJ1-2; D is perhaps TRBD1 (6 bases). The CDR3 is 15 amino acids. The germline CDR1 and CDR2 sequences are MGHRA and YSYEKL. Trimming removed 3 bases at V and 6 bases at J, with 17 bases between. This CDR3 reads CASSHPASWTDGYTF. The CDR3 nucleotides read TGCGCCAGCAGCCACCCCGCCTCCTGGACAGATGGCTACACCTTC.

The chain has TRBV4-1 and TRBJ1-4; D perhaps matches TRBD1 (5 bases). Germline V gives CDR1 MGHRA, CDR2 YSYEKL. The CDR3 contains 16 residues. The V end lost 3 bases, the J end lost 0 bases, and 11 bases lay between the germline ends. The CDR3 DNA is TGCGCCAGCAGCCACTTGACGACAGCAACTAATGAAAAACTGTTTTTT. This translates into CASSHLTTATNEKLFF.

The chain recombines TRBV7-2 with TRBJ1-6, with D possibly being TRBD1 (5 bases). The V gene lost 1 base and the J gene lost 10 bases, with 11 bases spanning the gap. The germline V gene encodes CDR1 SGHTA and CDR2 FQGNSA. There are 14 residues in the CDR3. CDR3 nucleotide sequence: TGTGCCAGCAGCTTAGGTGGGGCTCACTCACCCCTCCACTTT. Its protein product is CASSLGGAHSPLHF.

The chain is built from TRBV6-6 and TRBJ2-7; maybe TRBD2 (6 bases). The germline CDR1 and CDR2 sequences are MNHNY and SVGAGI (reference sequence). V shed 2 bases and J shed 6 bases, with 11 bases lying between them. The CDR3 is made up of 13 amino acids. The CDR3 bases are TGTGCCAGCAGTTACAAACGGGAGACCGAGCAGTACTTC. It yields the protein CASSYKRETEQYF.

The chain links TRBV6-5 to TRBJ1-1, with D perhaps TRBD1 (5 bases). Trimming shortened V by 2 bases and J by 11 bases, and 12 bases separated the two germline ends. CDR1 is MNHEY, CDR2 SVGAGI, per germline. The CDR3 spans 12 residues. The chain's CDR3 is CASSYGGGRAFF. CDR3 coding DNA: TGTGCCAGCAGTTACGGGGGGGGGAGGGCTTTCTTT.

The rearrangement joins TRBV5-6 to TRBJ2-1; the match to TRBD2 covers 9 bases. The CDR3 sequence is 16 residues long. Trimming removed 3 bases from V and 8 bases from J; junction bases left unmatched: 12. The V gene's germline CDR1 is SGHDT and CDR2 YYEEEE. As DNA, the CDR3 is TGTGCCAGCAGCTCCCCCGGCGGGAGGGCCTCCGATGAGCAGTTCTTC. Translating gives CASSSPGGRASDEQFF.

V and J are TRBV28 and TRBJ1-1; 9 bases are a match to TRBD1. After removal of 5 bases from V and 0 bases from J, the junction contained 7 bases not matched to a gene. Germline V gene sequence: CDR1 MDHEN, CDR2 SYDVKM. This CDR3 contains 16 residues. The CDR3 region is CASSPGTGRMNTEAFF. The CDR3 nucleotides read TGTGCCAGCAGTCCCGGGACAGGGCGTATGAACACTGAAGCTTTCTTT. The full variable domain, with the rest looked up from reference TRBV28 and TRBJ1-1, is DVKVTQSSRYLVKRTGEKVFLECVQDMDHENMFWYRQDPGLGLRLIYFSYDVKMKEKGDIPEGYSVSREKKERFSLILESASTNQTSMYLCASSPGTGRMNTEAFFGQGTRLTVV.

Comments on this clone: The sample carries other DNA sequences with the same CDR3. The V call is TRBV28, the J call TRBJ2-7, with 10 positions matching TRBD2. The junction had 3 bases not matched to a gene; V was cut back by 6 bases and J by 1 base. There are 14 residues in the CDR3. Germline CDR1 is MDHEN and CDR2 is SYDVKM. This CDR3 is CASRRTSGSYEQYF. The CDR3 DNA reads TGTGCCAGCAGAAGGACTAGCGGTTCCTACGAGCAGTACTTC.

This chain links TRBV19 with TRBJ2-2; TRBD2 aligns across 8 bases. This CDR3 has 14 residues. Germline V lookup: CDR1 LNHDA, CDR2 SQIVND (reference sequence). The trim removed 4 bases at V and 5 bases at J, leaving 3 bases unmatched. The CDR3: CASSTGGTTGELFF. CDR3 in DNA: TGTGCCAGTAGTACGGGAGGGACTACCGGGGAGCTGTTTTTT. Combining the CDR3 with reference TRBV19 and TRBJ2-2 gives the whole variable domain DGGITQSPKYLFRKEGQNVTLSCEQNLNHDAMYWYRQDPGQGLRLIYYSQIVNDFQKGDIAEGYSVSREKKESFPLTVTSAQKNPTAFYLCASSTGGTTGELFFGEGSRLTVL.

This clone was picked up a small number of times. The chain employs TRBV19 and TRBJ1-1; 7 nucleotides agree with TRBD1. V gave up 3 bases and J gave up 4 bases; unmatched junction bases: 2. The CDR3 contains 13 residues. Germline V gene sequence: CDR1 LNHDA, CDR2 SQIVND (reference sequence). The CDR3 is CASSIHRGTEAFF. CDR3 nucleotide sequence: TGTGCCAGTAGTATCCACAGGGGCACTGAAGCTTTCTTT.

The CDR3 DNA reads as TGCGCCAGCAGCCCGGGGACTAGCGGGAGTATGGGTGAGCAGTTCTTC. Translation: CASSPGTSGSMGEQFF. This chain links TRBV5-1 with TRBJ2-1; TRBD2 matches 14 bases. Per the germline V gene, CDR1 is SGHRS and CDR2 is YFSETQ. The J segment lost 9 bases and the V segment lost 4 bases, leaving 9 bases of the junction unmatched. This CDR3 has 16 amino acids.

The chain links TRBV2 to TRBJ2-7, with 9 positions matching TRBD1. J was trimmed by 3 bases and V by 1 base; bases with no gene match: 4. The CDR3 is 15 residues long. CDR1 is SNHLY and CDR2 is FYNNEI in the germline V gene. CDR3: CASSEGRTGDYEQYF. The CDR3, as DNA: TGTGCCAGCAGTGAAGGTAGGACAGGGGACTACGAGCAGTACTTC.

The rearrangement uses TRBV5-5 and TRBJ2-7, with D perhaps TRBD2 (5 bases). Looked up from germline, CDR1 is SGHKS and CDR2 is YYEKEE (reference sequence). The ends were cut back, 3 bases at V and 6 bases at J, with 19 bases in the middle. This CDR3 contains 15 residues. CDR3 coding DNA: TGTGCCAGCAGCTCGAACCCGGACTCCTCTGTCGAGCAGTACTTC. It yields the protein CASSSNPDSSVEQYF. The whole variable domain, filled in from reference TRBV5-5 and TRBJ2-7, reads DAGVTQSPTHLIKTRGQQVTLRCSPISGHKSVSWYQQVLGQGPQFIFQYYEKEERGRGNFPDRFSARQFPNYSSELNVNALLLGDSALYLCASSSNPDSSVEQYFGPGTRLTVT.

CDR3: CASSLLREKAYNEQFF. In DNA form, the CDR3 reads TGCGCCAGCAGCTTGTTGCGGGAGAAAGCCTACAATGAGCAGTTCTTC. The genes are TRBV5-1 and TRBJ2-1; 7 nucleotides agree with TRBD2. Germline trimming cut 1 base from V and 2 bases from J; bases unmatched to any gene: 6. Per germline, CDR1 SGHRS and CDR2 YFSETQ. CDR3 length: 16 amino acids.

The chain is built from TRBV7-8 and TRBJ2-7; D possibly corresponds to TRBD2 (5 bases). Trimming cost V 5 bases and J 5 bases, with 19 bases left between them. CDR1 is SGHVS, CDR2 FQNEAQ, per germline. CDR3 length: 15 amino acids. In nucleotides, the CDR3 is TGTGCCAGCAGCATCGGATTCGACCGAGCGGACGAGCAGTACTTC. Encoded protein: CASSIGFDRADEQYF.

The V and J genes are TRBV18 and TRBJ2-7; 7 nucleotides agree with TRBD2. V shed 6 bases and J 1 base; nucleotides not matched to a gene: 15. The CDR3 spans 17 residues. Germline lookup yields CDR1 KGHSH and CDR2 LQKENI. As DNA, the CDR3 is TGTGCCAGCTCCCCAGACACGCTACTAGCGAGGTCCTACGAGCAGTACTTC. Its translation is CASSPDTLLARSYEQYF.

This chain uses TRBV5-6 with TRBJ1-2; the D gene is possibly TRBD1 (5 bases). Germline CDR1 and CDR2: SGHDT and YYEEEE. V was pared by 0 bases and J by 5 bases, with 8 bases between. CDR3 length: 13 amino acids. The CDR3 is CASSLGGEYGYTF. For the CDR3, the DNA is TGTGCCAGCAGCTTGGGGGGCGAGTATGGCTACACCTTC.